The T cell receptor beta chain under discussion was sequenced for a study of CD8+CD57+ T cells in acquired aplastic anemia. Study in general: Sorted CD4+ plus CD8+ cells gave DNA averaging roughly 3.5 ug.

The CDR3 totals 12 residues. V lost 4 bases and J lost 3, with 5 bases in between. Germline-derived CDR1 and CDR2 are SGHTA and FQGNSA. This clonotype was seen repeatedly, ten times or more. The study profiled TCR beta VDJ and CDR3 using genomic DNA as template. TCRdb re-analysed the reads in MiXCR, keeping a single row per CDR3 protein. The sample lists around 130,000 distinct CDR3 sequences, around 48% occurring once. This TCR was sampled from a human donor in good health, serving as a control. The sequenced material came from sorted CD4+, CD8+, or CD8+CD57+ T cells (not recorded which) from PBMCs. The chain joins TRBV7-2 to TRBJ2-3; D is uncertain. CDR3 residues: CASSSRTDTQYF. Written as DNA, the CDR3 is TGTGCCAGCAGCTCGAGGACAGATACGCAGTATTTT.